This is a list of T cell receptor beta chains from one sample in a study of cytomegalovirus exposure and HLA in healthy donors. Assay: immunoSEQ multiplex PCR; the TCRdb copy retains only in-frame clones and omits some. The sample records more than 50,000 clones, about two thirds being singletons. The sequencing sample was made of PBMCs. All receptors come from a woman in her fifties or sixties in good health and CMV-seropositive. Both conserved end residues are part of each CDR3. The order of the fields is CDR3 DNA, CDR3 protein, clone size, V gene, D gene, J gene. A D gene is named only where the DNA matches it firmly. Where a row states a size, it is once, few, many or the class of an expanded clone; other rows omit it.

CDR3 DNA: TGTGCCAGCAGCCCCCCGGACAACTACGAGCAGTACTTC; CDR3 protein: CASSPPDNYEQYF; clone size: few; V gene: TRBV7-9; D gene: .; J gene: TRBJ2-7
CDR3 DNA: TGTGCCAGCAGTGAAGTTTTGGGGGCTTCCTACGAGCAGTACTTC; CDR3 protein: CASSEVLGASYEQYF; clone size: .; V gene: TRBV2; D gene: .; J gene: TRBJ2-7
CDR3 DNA: TGTGCCAGCAGTTACTCCGACAGAAGTGAAGCTTTCTTT; CDR3 protein: CASSYSDRSEAFF; clone size: .; V gene: TRBV6-5; D gene: .; J gene: TRBJ1-1
CDR3 DNA: TGTGCCAGCAGTTACAATGAGCTGAACACTGAAGCTTTCTTT; CDR3 protein: CASSYNELNTEAFF; clone size: .; V gene: TRBV6-6; D gene: .; J gene: TRBJ1-1
CDR3 DNA: TGTGCCAGCAGCTATCAAATGAACACTGAAGCTTTCTTT; CDR3 protein: CASSYQMNTEAFF; clone size: .; V gene: TRBV11-3; D gene: .; J gene: TRBJ1-1
CDR3 DNA: TGTGCCAGTAGTGAAACACAGGGTATCGGCACTGAAGCTTTCTTT; CDR3 protein: CASSETQGIGTEAFF; clone size: once; V gene: TRBV19; D gene: .; J gene: TRBJ1-1
CDR3 DNA: TGTTCCAGCAGCGGGGACAGGGGGCTCAACACCATATATTTT; CDR3 protein: CSSSGDRGLNTIYF; clone size: .; V gene: TRBV7-9; D gene: TRBD1; J gene: TRBJ1-3
CDR3 DNA: TGTGCCAGCCACGCGGGGGGGTTAGGTGTTCAGCCCCAGCATTTT; CDR3 protein: CASHAGGLGVQPQHF; clone size: .; V gene: TRBV7-2; D gene: .; J gene: TRBJ1-5
CDR3 DNA: TGTGCCAGCAGACAAGACTTCCCCAACTATGGCTACACCTTC; CDR3 protein: CASRQDFPNYGYTF; clone size: .; V gene: TRBV5-6; D gene: .; J gene: TRBJ1-2
CDR3 DNA: TGTGCCAGCTCTCTCCCGGGACTACCTTCGGAGCAGTACTTC; CDR3 protein: CASSLPGLPSEQYF; clone size: .; V gene: TRBV18; D gene: TRBD2; J gene: TRBJ2-7
CDR3 DNA: TGTGCCAGTAGTATAGGTACTTGGGAGAGCAATCAGCCCCAGCATTTT; CDR3 protein: CASSIGTWESNQPQHF; clone size: few; V gene: TRBV19; D gene: .; J gene: TRBJ1-5
CDR3 DNA: TGTGCCAGCAGTTCGTACGGGACTAGTGCAGATACGCAGTATTTT; CDR3 protein: CASSSYGTSADTQYF; clone size: .; V gene: TRBV27; D gene: TRBD2; J gene: TRBJ2-3
CDR3 DNA: TGCAGCGTTCTCGGGGCAGGAGGGCAGCCCCAGCATTTT; CDR3 protein: CSVLGAGGQPQHF; clone size: .; V gene: TRBV29-1; D gene: .; J gene: TRBJ1-5
CDR3 DNA: TGTGCCAGCAGCTTGGATCATAACACTGAAGCTTTCTTT; CDR3 protein: CASSLDHNTEAFF; clone size: .; V gene: TRBV5-5; D gene: .; J gene: TRBJ1-1